This T cell receptor (beta chain) emerged from a study of T cell changes during pregnancy in multiple sclerosis. The germline CDR1 and CDR2 sequences are SGHTA and FQGTGA. The CDR3 extends over 16 amino acids. V dropped 1 base and J dropped 5; count of bases not matched to a gene: 8. Assay used: immunoSEQ multiplex PCR; TCRdb lists only in-frame clones, some missing. Counted here are over 45,000 clones, around 91% occurring once; the ten biggest clones make up about 1.7%. The sequenced sample was peripheral blood, obtained after pregnancy. The chain couples TRBV7-3 to TRBJ2-7; 10 bases are shared with TRBD1. This TCR came from a female donor with multiple sclerosis, enrolled in a pregnancy study. Written as DNA, the CDR3 is TGTGCCAGCAGCTTAATCCCGGGACAGGGGACCCACGAGCAGTACTTC. This sequence encodes CASSLIPGQGTHEQYF.